This T cell receptor beta chain was identified during a study of T cell changes during pregnancy in multiple sclerosis. V lost 4 bases, J lost 2 bases, and 3 bases stayed unmatched. CDR3 size: 15 residues. Germline V gene data show CDR1 as SGHRS and CDR2 as YFSETQ. Using immunoSEQ multiplex PCR, the repertoire was profiled, and TCRdb retains in-frame clones only, with some absent. The data hold 98,000 or so clones, with 93% observed a single time. This clone occurred once. The sequence was collected from a female donor with multiple sclerosis, enrolled in a pregnancy study. The rearrangement uses TRBV5-1 and TRBJ2-2; 9 bases align to TRBD1. The source material was peripheral blood, sampled after pregnancy. In DNA, the CDR3 is TGCGCCAGCAGCCCGGGACAGGGAAACACCGGGGAGCTGTTTTTT. Its translation: CASSPGQGNTGELFF.